Listed below are T cell receptor beta chains from one sample, sequenced in a study of PD-1 blockade in classical Hodgkin lymphoma. Libraries were prepared by immunoSEQ multiplex PCR; TCRdb keeps only in-frame clonotypes and omits some of them. Of 14,000 or so clones in the sample, about four fifths were seen once. This specimen consisted of peripheral blood mononuclear cells (PBMCs), obtained at baseline. The receptors derive from a human donor with classical Hodgkin lymphoma. Both conserved end residues are part of each CDR3. D genes are given only for firm matches. Clone size is given for some rows only: seen once, a few or many times, or a class if the clone is expanded.

j_call v_call d_call clone_size cdr3_aa cdr3_nt
TRBJ1-1 TRBV5-4 TRBD1 once CASSMGQRNTEAFF TGTGCCAGCAGCATGGGACAGAGGAACACTGAAGCTTTCTTT
TRBJ1-5 TRBV5-6 . . CASSFWGLNQPQHF TGTGCCAGCAGCTTTTGGGGCCTCAATCAGCCCCAGCATTTT
TRBJ1-2 TRBV19 TRBD1 . CASRGTASNYGYTF TGTGCCAGTAGAGGGACAGCTTCTAACTATGGCTACACCTTC
TRBJ2-7 TRBV6-5 . . CASSYRLEGDEQYF TGTGCCAGCAGCTACCGCCTGGAGGGCGACGAGCAGTACTTC
TRBJ2-7 TRBV9 TRBD1 . CASSVVGTGIEQYF TGTGCCAGCAGCGTAGTTGGGACAGGGATCGAGCAGTACTTC
TRBJ2-3 TRBV4-1 . . CASSPSQIGTDTQYF TGCGCCAGCAGCCCTTCCCAGATAGGCACAGATACGCAGTATTTT
TRBJ2-3 TRBV27 . . CASSLLRAGGTDTQYF TGTGCCAGCAGTTTATTAAGGGCAGGGGGCACAGATACGCAGTATTTT
TRBJ2-2 TRBV10-3 . . CAITATVPGELFF TGTGCCATCACCGCGACAGTTCCCGGGGAGCTGTTTTTT
TRBJ1-5 TRBV28 . . CASTWRAPGPQHF TGTGCCAGCACCTGGAGGGCTCCGGGGCCCCAGCATTTT
TRBJ2-1 TRBV2 TRBD2 . CANGRGGPGMGEQFF TGTGCCAACGGGCGCGGGGGGCCGGGGATGGGTGAGCAGTTCTTC
TRBJ1-3 TRBV9 TRBD1 . CASSVDPGGGNTIYF TGTGCCAGCAGCGTAGATCCAGGGGGTGGAAACACCATATATTTT
TRBJ2-2 TRBV7-9 TRBD2 . CASSHRLAVNTGELFF TGTGCCAGCAGCCACCGACTAGCGGTAAACACCGGGGAGCTGTTTTTT
TRBJ2-7 TRBV7-8 TRBD1 . CASSPDRGSYEQYF TGTGCCAGCAGCCCTGACAGGGGATCCTACGAGCAGTACTTC
TRBJ1-2 TRBV5-1 TRBD1 . CASSLVWDRARGYGYTF TGCGCCAGCAGCTTGGTCTGGGACAGGGCCCGGGGCTATGGCTACACCTTC
TRBJ2-7 TRBV28 TRBD2 . CASYRGGISYEQYF TGTGCCAGCTATCGGGGGGGGATTTCCTACGAGCAGTACTTC
TRBJ2-7 TRBV2 . . CASRPSGNPYEQYF TGTGCCAGCAGACCCTCGGGAAACCCCTACGAGCAGTACTTC
TRBJ2-7 TRBV2 TRBD1 . CASRTGTSYEQYF TGTGCCAGCAGGACAGGGACCTCCTACGAGCAGTACTTC
TRBJ1-4 TRBV2 . few CASHRNEKLFF TGTGCCAGCCACCGTAATGAAAAACTGTTTTTT
TRBJ2-7 TRBV5-1 TRBD1 . CASSSRQGSSYEQYF TGCGCCAGCAGCTCGCGACAGGGTAGCTCCTACGAGCAGTACTTC
TRBJ2-3 TRBV10-1 TRBD2 . CASSQGAGGTTDTQYF TGCGCCAGCAGCCAAGGAGCGGGGGGCACCACAGATACGCAGTATTTT
TRBJ2-1 TRBV27 . medium-sized CASSLPTGGSYNEQFF TGTGCCAGCAGTTTACCGACAGGAGGCTCCTACAATGAGCAGTTCTTC